The text below deals with one T cell receptor beta chain. What this receptor recognizes is not known. One base away there is no much larger clone; base qualities are not given. Interpreted using the paper, the treatment or condition label stands for: allogeneic hematopoietic cell transplantation with graft depleted of TCRalphabeta T cells and CD19 B cells. The transplant recipients were children given TCRalphabeta/CD19-depleted allogeneic hematopoietic cell grafts. The library was generated by PCR. Sequencing used an Illumina HiSeq 2500. Molecular barcoding was employed in the preparation of TCR libraries, with unique molecular identifiers being used to normalize TCRbeta repertoire quantification. The public reads were run again by TCRdb, first through fastp at Q25 and then through MiXCR, and only productive beta chains were kept. Each CDR3 protein gets just one entry, which takes the most common genes and DNA from the rows behind it. Counted in this sample were hundreds of thousands of distinct CDR3 sequences; 10% to 15% of them appeared once. Of the sample, approximately 2% falls within the top ten clones.

This specimen belongs to a study of T-cell reconstitution after alpha-beta-depleted transplantation in children (dated by TCRdb to the mid-2010s). At the level of the whole study: Using TCR repertoire profiling, the study followed T-cell immune reconstitution in a quantitative way in children after TCRalphabeta/CD19-depleted allogeneic hematopoietic cell transplantation.

Summary of the overall study and its limitations: The frequencies of hyperexpanded clones fell over the following months, and after one year, T-cell counts and TCRbeta diversity were mostly attributed to newly produced T cells. In some patients, the high TCRbeta diversity seen at day 60 was put down to recipient T cells and intrathymic progenitors that had survived conditioning. Apparently early alphabetaT-cell count recovery about two months after transplant reportedly relied on only several hundred rapidly expanded clones derived from non-depleted graft cells.

The clonotype originates from a male patient between 5 and 17 years old who had a stem cell transplant for acute myeloid leukemia, so the T cells may come from the graft donor. Source: PBMCs, mostly from graft donor cells, taken 360 days after TCRalphabeta/CD19-depleted stem cell transplant.

The CDR3 amino acid sequence is: CASSQELGETQYF. At the DNA level, the sequence is TGCGCCAGCAGCCAAGAGCTAGGGGAGACCCAGTACTTC. Recombination connected TRBV4-3 to TRBJ2-5; the D gene cannot be resolved reliably. The CDR3 sequence holds 13 residues, the cysteine and phenylalanine included. The entry retains the CDR3 DNA only, 39 bases that are in frame from base 1. V is pared back by 0 bases and J by 5 bases, with 7 bases lying between the germline termini. The CDR1 and CDR2 encoded by the germline V gene are LGHNA and YSLEER.